The entry below describes one TCR beta chain. As yet, its antigen is unknown. This entry belongs to a study of CD8 T cells in Susac syndrome. Findings of the study overall: The authors acknowledged that the study's TCR sequencing and HLA analysis involved relatively few individuals.

CD8+ and CD4+ T cells from blood underwent TCR beta sequencing. CD8+ and CD4+ T cells were negatively isolated; TEMRA cells were FACS-enriched. The CDR3 covers 16 residues. V shed 1 base and J shed 5 bases, with 16 bases lying between them. Per the germline V gene, CDR1 is SGHDN and CDR2 is FVKESK. It was with random hexamers that roughly 0.45 to 1 ug RNA was reverse transcribed. Across 54 Vbeta and 13 Jbeta, TCR beta CDR3 was amplified with immunoSEQ multiplex PCR. TCRdb re-analysed the immunoSEQ multiplex PCR reads in MiXCR, keeping a single row per CDR3 protein. The repertoire consists of 250,000 to 350,000 distinct CDR3 sequences, with 92% occurring once and the leading ten covering roughly 0.059%.

The sequence came from a human donor with multiple sclerosis. Sequencing was performed on CD4+ T cells from PBMCs. The V gene is TRBV14, the J gene TRBJ2-3, with D possibly TRBD1 on 5 matching bases. CDR3 in amino acids: CASSQVVRQMGDTQYF. The CDR3 bases are TGTGCCAGCAGCCAAGTTGTGAGACAGATGGGAGATACGCAGTATTTT. Full variable domain (remainder filled in from reference TRBV14 and TRBJ2-3): EAGVTQFPSHSVIEKGQTVTLRCDPISGHDNLYWYRRVMGKEIKFLLHFVKESKQDESGMPNNRFLAERTGGTYSTLKVQPAELEDSGVYFCASSQVVRQMGDTQYFGPGTRLTVL.